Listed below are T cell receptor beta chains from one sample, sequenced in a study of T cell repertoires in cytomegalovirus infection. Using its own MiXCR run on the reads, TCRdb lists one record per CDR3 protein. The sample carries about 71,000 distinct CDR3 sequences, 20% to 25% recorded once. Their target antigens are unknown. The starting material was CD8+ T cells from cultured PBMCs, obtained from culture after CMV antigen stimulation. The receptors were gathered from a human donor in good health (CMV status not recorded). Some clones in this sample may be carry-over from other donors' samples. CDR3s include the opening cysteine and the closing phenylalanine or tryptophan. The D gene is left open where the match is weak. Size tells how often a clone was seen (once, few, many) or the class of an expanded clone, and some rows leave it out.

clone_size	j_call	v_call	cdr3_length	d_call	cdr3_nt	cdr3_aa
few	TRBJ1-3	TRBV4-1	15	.	TGCGCCAGCAGCCAATCGACAGTTTCTGGAAACACCATATATTTT	CASSQSTVSGNTIYF
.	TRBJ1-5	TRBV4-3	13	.	TGCGCCAGCAGCCAAGACCTGTATCAGCCCCAGCATTTT	CASSQDLYQPQHF
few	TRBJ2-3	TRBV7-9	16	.	TGTGCCAGCAGCCCCCTTAGGGCCGGAGTACGAGATACGCAGTATTTT	CASSPLRAGVRDTQYF
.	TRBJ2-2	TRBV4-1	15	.	TGCGCCAGCAGCCAGTCAGGGTTATCAGGCGGGGAGCTGTTTTTT	CASSQSGLSGGELFF
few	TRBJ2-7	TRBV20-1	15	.	TGCAGTGCTAGAGATCGGACCGAAGATATATACGAGCAGTACTTC	CSARDRTEDIYEQYF
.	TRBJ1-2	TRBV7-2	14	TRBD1	TGTGCCCGCAGCCCTGACAGGGACTTCTATGGCTACACCTTC	CARSPDRDFYGYTF
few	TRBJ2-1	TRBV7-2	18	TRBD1	TGTGCCAGCAGCTTAGAACGGGTTGGGACAGCCTCCTACAATGAGCAGTTCTTC	CASSLERVGTASYNEQFF
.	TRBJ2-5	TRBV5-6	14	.	TGTGCCAGCAGCCTCCGTAGCGAATGGGAGACCCAGTACTTC	CASSLRSEWETQYF
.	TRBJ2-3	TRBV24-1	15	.	TGTGCCACCAGTGACGGGAAACTCGTCACAGATACGCAGTATTTT	CATSDGKLVTDTQYF
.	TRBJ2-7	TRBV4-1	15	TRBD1	TGCGCCAGCAGTCTGTCGTGGGACAGTGTCTACGAGCAGTACTTC	CASSLSWDSVYEQYF
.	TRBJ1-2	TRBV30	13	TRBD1	TGTGCCTGGAGTTCCACAGGGGGAGATGACTACACCTTC	CAWSSTGGDDYTF
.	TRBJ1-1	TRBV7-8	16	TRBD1	TGTGCCAGCAGCTTGAGGGGGCCCCTGATCAACCCTGAAGCTTTCTTT	CASSLRGPLINPEAFF
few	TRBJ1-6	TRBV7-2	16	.	TGTGCCAGCAGCTTTTCACTGACAGTCTATAATTCACCCCTCCACTTT	CASSFSLTVYNSPLHF
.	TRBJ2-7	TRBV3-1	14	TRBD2	TGTGCCAGCAGCGCGGGGGGCGCCTCCTACGAGCAGTACTTC	CASSAGGASYEQYF
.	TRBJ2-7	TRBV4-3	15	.	TGCGCCAGCAGCCAAGACTGGGCAGGTGACTACGAGCAGTACTTC	CASSQDWAGDYEQYF
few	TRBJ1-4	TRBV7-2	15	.	TGTGCCAGCAGCAACCGGGAAACCGCGCGTGAAAAACTGTTTTTT	CASSNRETAREKLFF
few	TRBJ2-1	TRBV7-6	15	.	TGTGCCAGCAGAGGGATGGGGAACTACTACAATGAGCAGTTCTTC	CASRGMGNYYNEQFF
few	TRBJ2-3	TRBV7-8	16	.	TGTGCCAGCAGCTTGGAAGCAGGACCTAGCACAGATACGCAGTATTTT	CASSLEAGPSTDTQYF
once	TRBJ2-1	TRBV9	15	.	TGTGCCAGCAGCGATGGGGTGATTAGGGGCGGTGAGCAGTTCTTC	CASSDGVIRGGEQFF
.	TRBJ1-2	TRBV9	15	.	TGTGCCAGCAGCGCTGGACTGGGGGCTGGCTATGGCTACACCTTC	CASSAGLGAGYGYTF
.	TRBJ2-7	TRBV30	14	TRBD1	TGTGCCTGGAGTGTAACAGGGGATTCCTACGAGCAGTACTTC	CAWSVTGDSYEQYF
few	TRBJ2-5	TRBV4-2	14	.	TGTGCCAGCAGCCAAGGTGGCGAGGGGGAGACCCAGTACTTC	CASSQGGEGETQYF
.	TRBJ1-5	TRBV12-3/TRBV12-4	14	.	TGTGCCAGCCAGGGAGTCTACTGGGGTCAGCCCCAGCATTTT	CASQGVYWGQPQHF
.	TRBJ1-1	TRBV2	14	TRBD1	TGTGCCAGCAGGTGGACAGGTGTGAACACTGAAGCTTTCTTT	CASRWTGVNTEAFF
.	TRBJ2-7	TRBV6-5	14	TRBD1	TGTGCCAGCAGTTATTTCGGGACAGGTACCGAGCAGTACTTC	CASSYFGTGTEQYF
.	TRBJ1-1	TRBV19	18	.	TGTGCCAGTAGTGCAACCTCCCGGACGGCAGGGGAGAACACTGAAGCTTTCTTT	CASSATSRTAGENTEAFF
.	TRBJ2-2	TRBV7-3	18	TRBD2	TGTGCCAGCAGCTTAAGACTAGCGGGGGGGTCGAACACCGGGGAGCTGTTTTTT	CASSLRLAGGSNTGELFF
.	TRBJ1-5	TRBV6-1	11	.	TGTGCCAGCATTCGAGGGTACTCCCAGCATTTT	CASIRGYSQHF
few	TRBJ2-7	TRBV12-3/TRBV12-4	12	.	TGTGCCAGCAGTTCCCCCGGGCACGAGCAGTACTTC	CASSSPGHEQYF
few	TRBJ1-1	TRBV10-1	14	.	TGCGCCAGCAGTGAGTCTGGCGGGAACACTGAAGCTTTCTTT	CASSESGGNTEAFF
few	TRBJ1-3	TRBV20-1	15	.	TGCAGTGCTAGAATAGGACGGTACTCTGGAAACACCATATATTTT	CSARIGRYSGNTIYF
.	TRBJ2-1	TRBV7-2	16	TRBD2	TGTGCCAGCAGCTTAGGGACTAGCGGAGCATACAATGAGCAGTTCTTC	CASSLGTSGAYNEQFF
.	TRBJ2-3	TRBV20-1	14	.	TGCAGTGCTCCGTATGGCGGACGCACAGATACGCAGTATTTT	CSAPYGGRTDTQYF
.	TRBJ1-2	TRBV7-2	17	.	TGTGCCAGCAGCTTAGAGGGAGGCGGACCGAGAGGCTATGGCTACACCTTC	CASSLEGGGPRGYGYTF
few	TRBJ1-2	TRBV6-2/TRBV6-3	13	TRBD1	TGTGCCAGCACCGGACAGGGACTTTATGGCTACACCTTC	CASTGQGLYGYTF
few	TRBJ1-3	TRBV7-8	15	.	TGTGCCAGCAGCTTAGCTGGCGTTTCTGGAAACACCATATATTTT	CASSLAGVSGNTIYF
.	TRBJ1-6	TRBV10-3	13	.	TGTGCCACCCAGTGGGACGGACATTCACCCCTCCACTTT	CATQWDGHSPLHF